This T cell receptor (beta chain) was found in a study of T-cell memory formation after mild COVID-19. General study findings and limits: There was a balanced CD4/CD8 profile in clones contracting day 15 to 85, and later expanders leaned CD4+.

5'RACE, which relied on constant-segment primers, yielded TCR alpha and TCR beta cDNA libraries carrying sample barcodes and UMIs. From the 5' RACE reads, TCRdb called clonotypes with MiXCR, one entry per CDR3 protein. The sample lists approximately 450,000 distinct CDR3 sequences, roughly 18% occurring once. This CDR3 comprises 15 residues. Germline V lookup: CDR1 SEHNR, CDR2 FQNEAQ (reference sequence). V trimming: 5 bases; J trimming: 2 bases; junction bases outside the gene matches: 6. This clonotype was picked up a small number of times. The antigen is undetermined. The rearrangement links TRBV7-9 to TRBJ2-1; TRBD2 matches at 7 bases. The sequenced material came from PBMCs or a T cell subset sorted from them (not recorded which). The clonotype comes from an adult woman who had mild COVID-19 (a few samples of this study predate the infection). Cell type and time point are not known. CDR3 loop: CASSPGRGTYNEQFF. The CDR3 nucleotides read TGTGCCAGCAGCCCGGGGAGGGGAACCTACAATGAGCAGTTCTTC. Together with reference TRBV7-9 and TRBJ2-1, the CDR3 gives the full variable domain: DTGVSQNPRHKITKRGQNVTFRCDPISEHNRLYWYRQTLGQGPEFLTYFQNEAQLEKSRLLSDRFSAERPKGSFSTLEIQRTEQGDSAMYLCASSPGRGTYNEQFFGPGTRLTVL.